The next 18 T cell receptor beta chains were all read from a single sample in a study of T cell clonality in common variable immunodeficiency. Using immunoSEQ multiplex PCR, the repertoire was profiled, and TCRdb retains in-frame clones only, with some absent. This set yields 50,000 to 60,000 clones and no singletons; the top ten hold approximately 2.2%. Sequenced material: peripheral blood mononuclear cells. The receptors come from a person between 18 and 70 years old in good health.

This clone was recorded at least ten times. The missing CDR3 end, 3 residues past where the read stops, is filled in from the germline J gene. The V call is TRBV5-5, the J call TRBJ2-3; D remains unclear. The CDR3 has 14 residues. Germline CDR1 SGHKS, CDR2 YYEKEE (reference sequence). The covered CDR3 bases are TGTGCCAGCAGCTTGGCCCCACAGCAAGAGACG. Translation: CASSLAPQQET. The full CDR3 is CASSLAPQQETQYF.

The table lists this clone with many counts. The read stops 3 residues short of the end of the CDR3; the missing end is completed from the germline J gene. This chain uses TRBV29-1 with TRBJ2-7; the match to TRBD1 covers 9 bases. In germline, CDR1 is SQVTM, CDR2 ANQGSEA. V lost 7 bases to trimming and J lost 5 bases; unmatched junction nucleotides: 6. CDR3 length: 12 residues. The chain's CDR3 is CSGGQGVNEQYF. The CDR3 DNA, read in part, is TGCAGCGGGGGACAGGGTGTAAACGAG.

The DNA read from the CDR3 is TGTGCCAGCAGCGACGGGACAGGGTCCTATGGC. Translating it yields CASSDGTGSYG. The full CDR3 reads CASSDGTGSYGYTF. This chain links TRBV2 with TRBJ1-2; 9 bases match TRBD1. The read falls 3 residues short of the CDR3 end, and the missing part is taken from the germline J gene. The CDR3 has 14 residues. Germline CDR1 and CDR2: SNHLY and FYNNEI. V lost 6 bases, J lost 4 bases, and 6 bases stayed unmatched.

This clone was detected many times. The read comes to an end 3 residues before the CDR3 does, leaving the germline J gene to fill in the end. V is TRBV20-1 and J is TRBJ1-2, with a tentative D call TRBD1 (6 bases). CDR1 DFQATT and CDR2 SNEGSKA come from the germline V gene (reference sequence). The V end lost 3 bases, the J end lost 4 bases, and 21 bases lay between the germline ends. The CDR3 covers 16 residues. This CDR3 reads CSARENYYRELYGYTF. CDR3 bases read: TGCAGTGCTAGGGAAAACTATTACAGGGAGCTCTATGGC.

This CDR3 reads CASSVLAHEQFF. The sequenced part of the CDR3 DNA is TGTGCCAGCAGTGTACTAGCACATGAG. The rearrangement uses TRBV5-6 and TRBJ2-1, with D possibly being TRBD2 (6 bases). The read terminates 3 residues ahead of where the CDR3 ends, so the germline J gene completes it. CDR1 is SGHDT, CDR2 YYEEEE, per germline. V lost 5 bases and J 8 bases, leaving 11 bases between the germline ends. CDR3 size: 12 residues.

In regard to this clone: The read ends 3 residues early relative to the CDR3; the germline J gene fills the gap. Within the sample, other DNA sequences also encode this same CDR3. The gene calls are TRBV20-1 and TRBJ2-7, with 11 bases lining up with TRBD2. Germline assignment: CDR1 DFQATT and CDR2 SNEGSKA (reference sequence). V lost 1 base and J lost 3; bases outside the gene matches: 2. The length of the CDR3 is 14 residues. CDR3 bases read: TGCAGTGCTAGAGGACTAGCGGGGATCTACGAG. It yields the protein CSARGLAGIYE. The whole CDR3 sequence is CSARGLAGIYEQYF.

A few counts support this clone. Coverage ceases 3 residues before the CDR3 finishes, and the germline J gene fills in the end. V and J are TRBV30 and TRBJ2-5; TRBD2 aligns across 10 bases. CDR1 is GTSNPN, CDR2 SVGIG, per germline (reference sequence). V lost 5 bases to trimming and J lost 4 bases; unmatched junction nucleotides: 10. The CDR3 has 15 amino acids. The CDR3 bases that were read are TGTGCCTGGGGTGGGCCTAGCGGGGGATCAGAGACC. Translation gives CAWGGPSGGSET. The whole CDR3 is CAWGGPSGGSETQYF.

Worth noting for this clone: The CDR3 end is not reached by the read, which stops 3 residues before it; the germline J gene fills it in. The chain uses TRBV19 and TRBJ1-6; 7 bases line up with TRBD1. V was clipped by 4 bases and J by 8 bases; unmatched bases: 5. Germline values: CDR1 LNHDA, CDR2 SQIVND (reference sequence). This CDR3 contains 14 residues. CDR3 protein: CASSTNRGDSPLHF. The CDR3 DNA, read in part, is TGTGCCAGTAGTACCAACAGGGGTGATTCACCC.

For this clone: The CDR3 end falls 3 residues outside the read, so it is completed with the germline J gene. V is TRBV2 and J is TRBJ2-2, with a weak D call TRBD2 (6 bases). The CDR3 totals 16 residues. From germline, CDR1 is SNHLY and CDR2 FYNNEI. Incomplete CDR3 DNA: TGTGCCAGCACCCAAGAGGGGAGGTACTATAATTCACCG. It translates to CASTQEGRYYNSP. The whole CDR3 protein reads CASTQEGRYYNSPLFF. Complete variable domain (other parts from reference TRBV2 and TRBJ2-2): EPEVTQTPSHQVTQMGQEVILRCVPISNHLYFYWYRQILGQKVEFLVSFYNNEISEKSEIFDDQFSVERPDGSNFTLKIRSTKLEDSAMYFCASTQEGRYYNSPLFFGEGSRLTVL.

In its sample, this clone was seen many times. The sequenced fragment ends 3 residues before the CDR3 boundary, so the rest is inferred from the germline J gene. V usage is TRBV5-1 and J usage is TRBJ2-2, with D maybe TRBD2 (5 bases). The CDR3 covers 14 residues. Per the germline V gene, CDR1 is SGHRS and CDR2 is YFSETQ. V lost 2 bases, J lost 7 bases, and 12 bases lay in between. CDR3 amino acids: CASSFVAEGGELFF. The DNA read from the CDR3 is TGCGCCAGCAGCTTCGTCGCCGAGGGCGGGGAG.

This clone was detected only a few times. CDR3 DNA (partial): TGTGCCAGCAGCGTCGACGGCTATAGCAATCAGCCG. This translates into CASSVDGYSNQP. The entire CDR3 reads CASSVDGYSNQPQYF. This chain uses TRBV2 with TRBJ2-3, with D uncertain. Read data end 3 residues before the CDR3 end; the end is taken from the germline J gene. The germline V gene has CDR1 SNHLY and CDR2 FYNNEI. The CDR3 spans 15 residues.

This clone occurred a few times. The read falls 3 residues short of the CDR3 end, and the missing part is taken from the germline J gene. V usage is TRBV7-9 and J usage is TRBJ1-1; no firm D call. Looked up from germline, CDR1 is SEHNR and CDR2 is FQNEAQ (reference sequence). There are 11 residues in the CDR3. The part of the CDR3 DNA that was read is TGTGCCAGCAGCTTAGCTGCGAAA. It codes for CASSLAAK. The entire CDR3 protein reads CASSLAAKAFF.

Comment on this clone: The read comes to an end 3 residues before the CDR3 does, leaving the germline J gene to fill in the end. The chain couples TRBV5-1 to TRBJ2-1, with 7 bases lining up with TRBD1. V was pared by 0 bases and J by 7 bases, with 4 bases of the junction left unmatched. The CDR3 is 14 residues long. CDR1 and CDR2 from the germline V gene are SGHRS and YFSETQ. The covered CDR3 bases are TGCGCCAGCAGCTTGGTTCGACAGGGAAATGAG. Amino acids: CASSLVRQGNE. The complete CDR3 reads CASSLVRQGNEQFF.

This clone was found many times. The part of the CDR3 DNA that was read is TGCGCCAGCAGAGGGGGACAGGGGTCAGATACG. This codes for CASRGGQGSDT. The entire CDR3 is CASRGGQGSDTQYF. The gene calls are TRBV5-1 and TRBJ2-3; TRBD1 matches 10 bases. The CDR3 goes on 3 residues after the read ends, and that part is filled in from the germline J gene. The trim removed 5 bases at V and 4 bases at J, leaving 4 bases unmatched. This CDR3 comprises 14 residues. Germline-derived CDR1 and CDR2 are SGHRS and YFSETQ. The full variable domain, completed using reference TRBV5-1 and TRBJ2-3, is KAGVTQTPRYLIKTRGQQVTLSCSPISGHRSVSWYQQTPGQGLQFLFEYFSETQRNKGNFPGRFSGRQFSNSRSEMNVSTLELGDSALYLCASRGGQGSDTQYFGPGTRLTVL.

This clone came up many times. This CDR3 is CASSLDRGEKLFF. CDR3 bases read: TGTGCCAGCAGCTTGGACCGGGGTGAAAAA. V and J are TRBV5-6 and TRBJ1-4, with unresolved D. Read sequence stops 3 residues before the CDR3 end, and the germline J gene provides the missing end. This CDR3 comprises 13 residues. Deletions cut 0 bases from V and 7 bases from J, with 7 bases between. Per germline, CDR1 SGHDT and CDR2 YYEEEE.

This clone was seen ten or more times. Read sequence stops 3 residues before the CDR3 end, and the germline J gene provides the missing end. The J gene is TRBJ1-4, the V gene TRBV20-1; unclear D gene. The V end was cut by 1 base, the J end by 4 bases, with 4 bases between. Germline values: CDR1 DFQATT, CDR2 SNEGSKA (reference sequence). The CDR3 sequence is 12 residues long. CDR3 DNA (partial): TGCAGTGCTAGAGCCAATAATGAAAAA. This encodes CSARANNEK. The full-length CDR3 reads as CSARANNEKLFF.

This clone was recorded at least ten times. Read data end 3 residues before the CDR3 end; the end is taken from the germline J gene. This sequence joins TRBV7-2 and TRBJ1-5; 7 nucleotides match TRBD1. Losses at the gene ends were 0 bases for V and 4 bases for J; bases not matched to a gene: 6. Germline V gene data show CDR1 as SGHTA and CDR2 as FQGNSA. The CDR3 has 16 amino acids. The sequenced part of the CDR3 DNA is TGTGCCAGCAGCTTAGCGGTGGGACAGACTAATCAGCCC. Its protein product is CASSLAVGQTNQP. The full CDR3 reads CASSLAVGQTNQPQHF.

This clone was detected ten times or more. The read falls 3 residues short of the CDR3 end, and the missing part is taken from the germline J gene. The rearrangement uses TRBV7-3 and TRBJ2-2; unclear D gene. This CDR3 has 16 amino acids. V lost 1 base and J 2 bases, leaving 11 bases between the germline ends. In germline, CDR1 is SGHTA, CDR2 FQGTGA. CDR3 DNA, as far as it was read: TGTGCCAGCAGCTTAAGCGCGACACTCAACACCGGGGAG. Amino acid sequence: CASSLSATLNTGE. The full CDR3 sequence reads CASSLSATLNTGELFF.